Presented here are 28 T cell receptor beta chains from one specimen sequenced in a study of cytomegalovirus exposure and HLA in healthy donors. The PCR used 60 Vbeta and 13 Jbeta primers. Generated by immunoSEQ multiplex PCR, the TCRdb table keeps only in-frame clones and is missing some. This table holds 200,000 to 250,000 clones, more than 60% found once. The sequenced sample was PBMCs. Every receptor here comes from a man aged 40-50 years in good health and CMV-seronegative.

The CDR3 DNA is TGTGCCAGCGGGGGACAGGGGGCTGGTGGAAACACCATATATTTT. This sequence encodes CASGGQGAGGNTIYF. This chain connects TRBV2 to TRBJ1-3, with 12 bases matching TRBD1. The CDR3 spans 15 residues. The V gene end was trimmed by 8 bases and the J gene end by 3 bases; junction bases not matched to a gene: 5. CDR1 and CDR2 from the germline V gene are SNHLY and FYNNEI.

The chain joins TRBV19 to TRBJ2-3, with TRBD1 as a possible D gene (5 bases). The germline CDR1 and CDR2 sequences are LNHDA and SQIVND (reference sequence). V was cut by 5 bases and J by 4 bases, with 19 bases left in between. The CDR3 is made up of 16 amino acids. CDR3 loop: CASSPTRQGKSDTQYF. The DNA for the CDR3 is TGTGCCAGTAGTCCCACCCGGCAGGGAAAGTCAGATACGCAGTATTTT.

This clone has just one count. This chain links TRBV2 with TRBJ1-5; tentatively, D is TRBD1 (6 bases). This CDR3 contains 17 residues. V lost 7 bases and J 2 bases, leaving 21 bases between the germline ends. Germline values: CDR1 SNHLY, CDR2 FYNNEI. Written as DNA, the CDR3 is TGTGCCAGCAAGGGGGTAGTGAGTAGAGTTGGCAATCAGCCCCAGCATTTT. Translation: CASKGVVSRVGNQPQHF. The complete variable domain, with remaining parts taken from reference TRBV2 and TRBJ1-5, reads EPEVTQTPSHQVTQMGQEVILRCVPISNHLYFYWYRQILGQKVEFLVSFYNNEISEKSEIFDDQFSVERPDGSNFTLKIRSTKLEDSAMYFCASKGVVSRVGNQPQHFGDGTRLSIL.

Only a few counts were recorded for this clone. The CDR3 is CASSGRGGEQFF. DNA for the CDR3: TGTGCCAGCAGCGGTAGAGGTGGGGAGCAGTTCTTC. V gene TRBV11-3 combines with J gene TRBJ2-1; D gene unclear. The CDR3 extends over 12 amino acids. From germline, CDR1 is SGHNT and CDR2 YENEEA. The ends were cut back, 5 bases at V and 10 bases at J, with 12 bases in the middle.

This chain uses TRBV28 with TRBJ1-5; 7 nucleotides align to TRBD1. Per the germline V gene, CDR1 is MDHEN and CDR2 is SYDVKM. The CDR3 length is 16 residues. Trimming took 2 bases from V and 7 from J; bases not matched to a gene: 11. For the CDR3, the DNA is TGTGCCAGCAGTTTAAGGGGGCTCGACCTGGAACAGCCCCAGCATTTT. Amino acids: CASSLRGLDLEQPQHF.

In this sample, this clone turned up once. CDR3 nucleotide sequence: TGTGCCTGGAGTGTCTGGGGGAGGGACCCCTACGAGCAGTACTTC. This codes for CAWSVWGRDPYEQYF. V usage is TRBV30 and J usage is TRBJ2-7; 7 bases are shared with TRBD2. CDR1 GTSNPN and CDR2 SVGIG come from the germline V gene (reference sequence). CDR3 size: 15 residues. With 0 bases clipped from V and 2 bases from J, the junction kept 7 bases outside the gene matches.

A few counts support this clone. The gene calls are TRBV2 and TRBJ1-1; D not certain. The CDR3 has 13 residues. Deletions cut 7 bases from V and 0 bases from J, with 9 bases between. Per germline, CDR1 SNHLY and CDR2 FYNNEI. The CDR3 nucleotides are TGTGCCAGCAATTCCGGTCTGAACACTGAAGCTTTCTTT. It codes for CASNSGLNTEAFF.

V is TRBV6-6 and J is TRBJ1-6; D is unresolved. V was cut by 5 bases and J by 8 bases, with 10 bases left in between. The CDR3 consists of 13 residues. CDR1 and CDR2 from the germline V gene are MNHNY and SVGAGI (reference sequence). Written as DNA, the CDR3 is TGTGCCAGCAGTACCCGACTGGATTCACCCCTCCACTTT. It codes for CASSTRLDSPLHF.

The chain uses TRBV13 and TRBJ2-3; TRBD2 matches at 13 bases. This CDR3 contains 16 residues. Germline-derived CDR1 and CDR2 are PRHDT and FYEKMQ (reference sequence). The V segment lost 4 bases and the J segment 7 bases; nucleotides outside the gene matches: 8. The CDR3 reads CASSSWTSGGGNTQYF. DNA of the CDR3: TGTGCCAGCAGCTCCTGGACTAGCGGGGGAGGGAATACGCAGTATTTT.

This clone was recorded only once. The chain recombines TRBV18 with TRBJ1-1; maybe TRBD1 (6 bases). The germline gives CDR1 KGHSH, CDR2 LQKENI. The CDR3 length is 14 residues. Trimming pared 4 bases from V and 0 bases from J, leaving 9 bases between. CDR3 loop: CASSQQGMNTEAFF. The CDR3 coding sequence is TGTGCCAGCTCACAGCAGGGGATGAACACTGAAGCTTTCTTT.

The chain has TRBV29-1 and TRBJ1-2, with D perhaps TRBD1 (5 bases). Per germline, CDR1 SQVTM and CDR2 ANQGSEA. This CDR3 is 13 amino acids long. Deletions cut 6 bases from V and 6 bases from J, with 17 bases between. This chain's CDR3 is CSVLTQGVNGYTF. CDR3 DNA sequence: TGCAGCGTCCTAACCCAGGGTGTTAATGGCTACACCTTC.

This rearrangement joins TRBV7-6 to TRBJ2-7, with 7 bases aligning to TRBD2. Trimming took 4 bases from V and 1 from J; bases not matched to a gene: 4. The CDR3 contains 14 residues. CDR1 and CDR2 (germline): SGHVS, FNYEAQ. CDR3 nucleotides: TGTGCCAGCAGCTCCGGAGCGGGGTCCTACGAGCAGTACTTC. Translation gives CASSSGAGSYEQYF.

The chain recombines TRBV28 with TRBJ2-3; the D gene is possibly TRBD1 (5 bases). This CDR3 has 16 residues. The germline CDR1 and CDR2 sequences are MDHEN and SYDVKM. The ends were cut back, 5 bases at V and 1 base at J, with 16 bases in the middle. CDR3 DNA: TGTGCCAGCAGTCCACCCCCCAGGGCGGGCACAGATACGCAGTATTTT. Protein: CASSPPPRAGTDTQYF.

Comment on this clone: One end of the junction fails to match germline, which may point to a read error. The CDR3 loop is CSSSLNRGYEQYF. DNA for the CDR3: TGTTCCAGCAGCTTAAACAGGGGTTACGAGCAGTACTTC. The rearrangement links TRBV7-9 to TRBJ2-7, with 7 positions matching TRBD1. The CDR3 has 13 amino acids. From germline, CDR1 is SEHNR and CDR2 FQNEAQ (reference sequence). Supplemented by reference TRBV7-9 and TRBJ2-7, the full variable domain reads DTGVSQNPRHKITKRGQNVTFRCDPISEHNRLYWYRQTLGQGPEFLTYFQNEAQLEKSRLLSDRFSAERPKGSFSTLEIQRTEQGDSAMYLCSSSLNRGYEQYFGPGTRLTVT.

The chain carries TRBV7-9 and TRBJ1-3; D unresolved. The CDR3 totals 17 residues. V dropped 1 base and J dropped 1 base, with 14 bases sitting between them. Germline CDR1 and CDR2: SEHNR and FQNEAQ (reference sequence). The CDR3 spells CASSLVSRLRSGNTIYF. CDR3 DNA: TGTGCCAGCAGCTTAGTCTCCAGGCTTAGGTCTGGAAACACCATATATTTT. Drawing the rest from reference TRBV7-9 and TRBJ1-3, the complete variable domain is DTGVSQNPRHKITKRGQNVTFRCDPISEHNRLYWYRQTLGQGPEFLTYFQNEAQLEKSRLLSDRFSAERPKGSFSTLEIQRTEQGDSAMYLCASSLVSRLRSGNTIYFGEGSWLTVV.

This chain links TRBV5-1 with TRBJ2-1; 8 bases match TRBD1. V lost 0 bases to trimming and J lost 9 bases; unmatched junction nucleotides: 8. Germline V gives CDR1 SGHRS, CDR2 YFSETQ. The CDR3 totals 15 residues. The CDR3 bases are TGCGCCAGCAGCTTGGGACAGGGGATCAGAAGTGAGCAGTTCTTC. Translation: CASSLGQGIRSEQFF.

The chain uses TRBV29-1 and TRBJ2-2; 7 positions match TRBD1. V lost 4 bases to trimming and J lost 2 bases; unmatched junction nucleotides: 7. The CDR3 loop spans 15 amino acids. Germline V lookup: CDR1 SQVTM, CDR2 ANQGSEA. CDR3 protein: CSVGRGGRNTGELFF. CDR3 in DNA: TGCAGCGTTGGTAGAGGGGGCCGCAACACCGGGGAGCTGTTTTTT.

There are a few counts of this clone. The same CDR3 is also encoded by other DNA sequences in this sample. The chain couples TRBV19 to TRBJ1-5; no firm D call. CDR3 length: 13 amino acids. V was trimmed by 6 bases and J by 4 bases, leaving 10 bases between them. In germline, CDR1 is LNHDA, CDR2 SQIVND (reference sequence). The DNA for the CDR3 is TGTGCCAGTAGCGGTACGGGAAATCAGCCCCAGCATTTT. Encoded protein: CASSGTGNQPQHF.

The V and J genes are TRBV5-4 and TRBJ2-7; the match to TRBD2 covers 7 bases. After removal of 4 bases from V and 0 bases from J, the junction contained 7 bases not matched to a gene. In germline, CDR1 is SGHNT, CDR2 YYREEE (reference sequence). This CDR3 contains 15 residues. The DNA of the CDR3 is TGTGCCAGCAGCCCCGGAGCTAGCGGCTCCTACGAGCAGTACTTC. Translation: CASSPGASGSYEQYF.

The chain couples TRBV5-6 to TRBJ2-7, with 7 bases fitting TRBD1. The V segment lost 2 bases and the J segment 6 bases; nucleotides outside the gene matches: 8. The CDR3 is made up of 14 amino acids. The germline CDR1 and CDR2 sequences are SGHDT and YYEEEE. The CDR3 loop is CASSFGTAAVEQYF. The CDR3 nucleotides read TGTGCCAGCAGCTTCGGGACAGCGGCCGTCGAGCAGTACTTC.

This rearrangement joins TRBV5-4 to TRBJ2-5, with 7 bases fitting TRBD1. V gave up 0 bases and J gave up 4 bases; unmatched junction bases: 3. The CDR3 spans 14 residues. In germline, CDR1 is SGHNT, CDR2 YYREEE (reference sequence). CDR3 in amino acids: CASSLEQGLETQYF. CDR3 bases: TGTGCCAGCAGCTTGGAACAGGGGCTAGAGACCCAGTACTTC.

The rearrangement links TRBV11-3 to TRBJ1-3; 7 bases are shared with TRBD1. CDR1 is SGHNT, CDR2 YENEEA, per germline. The CDR3 contains 17 residues. The trim removed 4 bases at V and 4 bases at J, leaving 13 bases unmatched. CDR3 residues: CASSSTSSTGYGNTIYF. CDR3 nucleotides: TGTGCCAGCAGCTCCACTTCCTCGACAGGGTACGGAAACACCATATATTTT.

The genes are TRBV6-5 and TRBJ1-5; 8 bases are a match to TRBD1. Germline values: CDR1 MNHEY, CDR2 SVGAGI. The CDR3 contains 14 residues. The J segment lost 4 bases and the V segment lost 5 bases, leaving 4 bases of the junction unmatched. The CDR3 coding sequence is TGTGCCAGCAGTCTCACAGGGGGGAATCAGCCCCAGCATTTT. Protein product: CASSLTGGNQPQHF.

The sample holds one count of this clone. This chain connects TRBV11-3 to TRBJ1-1; D is undetermined. Germline V lookup: CDR1 SGHNT, CDR2 YENEEA. The V end lost 4 bases, the J end lost 5 bases, and 11 bases lay between the germline ends. The CDR3 runs to 13 residues. The CDR3, as DNA: TGTGCCAGCAGCTCCCGGGTCGATACTGAAGCTTTCTTT. It translates to CASSSRVDTEAFF.

The chain joins TRBV2 to TRBJ1-1; 8 positions match TRBD1. The length of the CDR3 is 14 residues. The junction had 8 bases not matched to a gene; V was cut back by 6 bases and J by 5 bases. The V gene's germline CDR1 is SNHLY and CDR2 FYNNEI. Written as DNA, the CDR3 is TGTGCCAGCAGCCCGCAACAGGGGGGGACTGAAGCTTTCTTT. Its translation is CASSPQQGGTEAFF.

The rearrangement joins TRBV7-9 to TRBJ1-5; D gene ambiguous. From germline, CDR1 is SEHNR and CDR2 FQNEAQ (reference sequence). This CDR3 has 15 amino acids. Trimming shortened V by 3 bases and J by 3 bases, and 12 bases separated the two germline ends. This chain's CDR3 is CASSFSADNNQPQHF. The CDR3, as DNA: TGTGCCAGCAGCTTTAGCGCAGATAACAATCAGCCCCAGCATTTT. The variable domain in full, completed from reference TRBV7-9 and TRBJ1-5, reads DTGVSQNPRHKITKRGQNVTFRCDPISEHNRLYWYRQTLGQGPEFLTYFQNEAQLEKSRLLSDRFSAERPKGSFSTLEIQRTEQGDSAMYLCASSFSADNNQPQHFGDGTRLSIL.

V usage is TRBV5-4 and J usage is TRBJ2-1; 11 nucleotides align to TRBD2. This CDR3 is 16 amino acids long. V shed 4 bases and J 1 base; nucleotides not matched to a gene: 4. Germline V gives CDR1 SGHNT, CDR2 YYREEE (reference sequence). The CDR3 DNA follows: TGTGCCAGCAGCCGTAGCGGGGGGGCTTCCTACAATGAGCAGTTCTTC. This sequence encodes CASSRSGGASYNEQFF. The complete variable domain, with remaining parts taken from reference TRBV5-4 and TRBJ2-1, reads ETGVTQSPTHLIKTRGQQVTLRCSSQSGHNTVSWYQQALGQGPQFIFQYYREEENGRGNFPPRFSGLQFPNYSSELNVNALELDDSALYLCASSRSGGASYNEQFFGPGTRLTVL.

This clone has more than one count but fewer than ten. The chain combines TRBV5-4 with TRBJ2-1; maybe TRBD2 (6 bases). Germline CDR1 reads SGHNT; CDR2 reads YYREEE (reference sequence). Trimming cost V 4 bases and J 6 bases, with 17 bases left between them. This CDR3 contains 15 residues. The CDR3 region is CASSPGMRGGNEQFF. The CDR3 bases are TGTGCCAGCAGCCCCGGTATGCGGGGCGGCAATGAGCAGTTCTTC.